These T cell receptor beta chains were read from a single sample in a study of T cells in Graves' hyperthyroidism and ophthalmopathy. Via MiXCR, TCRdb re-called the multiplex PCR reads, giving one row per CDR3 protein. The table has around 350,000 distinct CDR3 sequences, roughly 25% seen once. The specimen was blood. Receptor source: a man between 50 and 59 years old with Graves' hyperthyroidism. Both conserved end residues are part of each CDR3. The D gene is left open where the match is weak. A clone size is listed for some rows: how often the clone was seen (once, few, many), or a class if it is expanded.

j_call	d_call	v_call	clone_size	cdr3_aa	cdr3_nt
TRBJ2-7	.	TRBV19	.	CASSIRGATYEQYF	TGTGCCAGTAGTATCCGGGGCGCTACCTACGAGCAGTACTTC
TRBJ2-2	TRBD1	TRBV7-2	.	CASSSDRVGTGELFF	TGTGCCAGCAGCTCCGACAGGGTGGGCACCGGGGAGCTGTTTTTT
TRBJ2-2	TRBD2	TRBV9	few	CASSPGGGSGELFF	TGTGCCAGCAGCCCTGGCGGGGGGTCCGGGGAGCTGTTTTTT
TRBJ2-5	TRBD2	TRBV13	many	CASSPRLAGETQYF	TGTGCCAGCAGCCCTCGACTAGCCGGAGAGACCCAGTACTTC
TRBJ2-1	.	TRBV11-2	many	CASSSGSNEQFF	TGTGCCAGCAGCTCGGGATCAAATGAGCAGTTCTTC
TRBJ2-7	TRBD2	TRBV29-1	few	CSVEDGASGSYEQYF	TGCAGCGTTGAAGATGGGGCTAGCGGGAGTTACGAGCAGTACTTC
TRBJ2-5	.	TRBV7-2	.	CASSMDYSWGPYF	TGTGCCAGCAGCATGGACTACTCCTGGGGACCGTACTTC
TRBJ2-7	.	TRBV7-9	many	CASSLSGEQYF	TGTGCCAGCAGCTTATCTGGCGAGCAGTACTTC
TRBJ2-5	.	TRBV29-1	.	CSVEVGGQETQYF	TGCAGCGTTGAAGTTGGGGGACAAGAGACCCAGTACTTC
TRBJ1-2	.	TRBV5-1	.	CASSWGQEGYGYTF	TGCGCCAGCAGCTGGGGTCAGGAGGGCTATGGCTACACCTTC
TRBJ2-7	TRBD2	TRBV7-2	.	CASSLGSSGGAYEQYF	TGTGCCAGCAGCTTAGGTTCTAGCGGGGGGGCCTACGAGCAGTACTTC
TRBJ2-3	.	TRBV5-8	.	CASSLGPGSTDTQYF	TGTGCCAGCAGCTTGGGACCGGGAAGCACAGATACGCAGTATTTT
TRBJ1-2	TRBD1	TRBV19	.	CASSPPGQAYGYTF	TGTGCCAGTAGTCCTCCGGGACAGGCTTATGGCTACACCTTC
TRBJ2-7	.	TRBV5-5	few	CASSAAWGLPGEQYF	TGTGCCAGCAGCGCAGCGTGGGGTCTGCCGGGGGAGCAGTACTTC
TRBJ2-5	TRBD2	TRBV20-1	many	CSAPGLAGVETQYF	TGCAGTGCGCCGGGACTAGCGGGAGTAGAGACCCAGTACTTC
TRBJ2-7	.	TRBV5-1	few	CASSYQGTGEQYF	TGCGCCAGCAGCTACCAGGGGACGGGCGAGCAGTACTTC
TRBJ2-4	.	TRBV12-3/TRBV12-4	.	CASSGTPGPNIQYF	TGTGCCAGCAGCGGGACCCCGGGCCCGAACATTCAGTACTTC
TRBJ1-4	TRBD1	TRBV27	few	CASRGQGFNEKLFF	TGTGCCAGCAGGGGACAGGGTTTTAATGAAAAACTGTTTTTT
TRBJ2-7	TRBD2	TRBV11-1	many	CASSRRGGPYEQYF	TGTGCCAGCTCTCGCCGGGGGGGCCCCTACGAGCAGTACTTC
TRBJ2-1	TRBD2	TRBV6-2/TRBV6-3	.	CASSYSSQGLAGAPYNEQFF	TGTGCCAGCAGTTACTCGAGTCAGGGACTAGCGGGAGCCCCCTACAATGAGCAGTTCTTC
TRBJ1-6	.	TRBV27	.	CASQNSPLHF	TGTGCCAGCCAAAATTCACCCCTCCACTTT
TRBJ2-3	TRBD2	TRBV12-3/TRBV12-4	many	CASSPLMRAGVTDTQYF	TGTGCCAGCAGTCCCCTCATGAGGGCGGGAGTCACAGATACGCAGTATTTT
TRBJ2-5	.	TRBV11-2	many	CASSASGQGETQYF	TGTGCCAGCAGCGCTTCAGGGCAAGGAGAGACCCAGTACTTC
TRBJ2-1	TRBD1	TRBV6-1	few	CASRQGARNEQFF	TGTGCCAGCAGGCAGGGGGCGAGGAATGAGCAGTTCTTC
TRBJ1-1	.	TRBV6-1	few	CASSHDREAFF	TGTGCCAGCAGTCACGACAGGGAAGCTTTCTTT
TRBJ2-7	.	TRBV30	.	CAWPSDPGRNNEQYF	TGTGCCTGGCCAAGCGACCCGGGGAGAAACAACGAGCAGTACTTC
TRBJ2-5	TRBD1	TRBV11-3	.	CASSLDGGQGMETQYF	TGTGCCAGCAGCTTAGACGGCGGACAGGGGATGGAGACCCAGTACTTC
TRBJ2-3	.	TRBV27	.	CASSYNGWDMATDTQYF	TGTGCCAGCAGTTACAATGGTTGGGACATGGCCACAGATACGCAGTATTTT